This passage covers 29 T cell receptor beta chains from one sample sequenced in a study of beta chain features in type 1 diabetes. What was sequenced were expressed TCRB transcripts, since all of the isolated RNA had been reverse transcribed. Libraries were prepared by immunoSEQ multiplex PCR; TCRdb keeps only in-frame clonotypes and omits some of them. Of about 350,000 clones in the sample, roughly 21% are singletons; the top ten hold 0.035% to 0.05%. Sequencing was carried out using naive CD4+ T cells from blood. All receptors come from a woman aged 18-35 years in good health.

This clone was seen more than once but under ten times. The chain links TRBV5-1 to TRBJ1-1, with unresolved D. V was shortened by 7 bases and J by 3 bases, with 16 bases between the two germline ends. This CDR3 comprises 14 residues. Germline V gene lookup returns CDR1 SGHRS and CDR2 YFSETQ. Here the CDR3 DNA reads TGCGCCAGCGTCTACGACGGAACAGACACTGAAGCTTTCTTT. Translation gives CASVYDGTDTEAFF. The full variable domain, with the rest looked up from reference TRBV5-1 and TRBJ1-1, is KAGVTQTPRYLIKTRGQQVTLSCSPISGHRSVSWYQQTPGQGLQFLFEYFSETQRNKGNFPGRFSGRQFSNSRSEMNVSTLELGDSALYLCASVYDGTDTEAFFGQGTRLTVV.

This clone was seen a handful of times. The chain combines TRBV4-2 with TRBJ1-1, with D maybe TRBD1 (5 bases). Deletions cut 0 bases from V and 5 bases from J, with 10 bases between. CDR3 size: 14 residues. Germline CDR1 LGHNA, CDR2 YNFKEQ. The CDR3 is CASSQEGQRTEAFF. As DNA, the CDR3 is TGTGCCAGCAGCCAAGAGGGGCAGCGAACTGAAGCTTTCTTT.

This chain connects TRBV4-1 to TRBJ1-5; 10 bases line up with TRBD1. Germline assignment: CDR1 MGHRA and CDR2 YSYEKL. The trim removed 8 bases at V and 6 bases at J, leaving 10 bases unmatched. The CDR3 is 15 residues long. CDR3 DNA: TGCGCCAGCGCCCCCCAAGACAGGGGGCTTCAGCCCCAGCATTTT. The encoded protein is CASAPQDRGLQPQHF.

This sequence joins TRBV4-1 and TRBJ2-5, with unresolved D. The CDR3 runs to 12 residues. Germline V lookup: CDR1 MGHRA, CDR2 YSYEKL. V gave up 1 base and J gave up 7 bases, with 7 bases separating them. CDR3 loop: CASSQVGLTQYF. The CDR3 nucleotides read TGCGCCAGCAGCCAAGTCGGTCTGACCCAGTACTTC.

This clone was detected only a few times. This chain connects TRBV7-3 to TRBJ2-1; maybe TRBD1 (5 bases). Trimming shortened V by 2 bases and J by 10 bases, and 21 bases separated the two germline ends. This CDR3 region has 16 residues. Germline loops: CDR1 SGHTA, CDR2 FQGTGA. CDR3 sequence: CASSLLGSLGAGEQFF. CDR3 DNA: TGTGCCAGCAGCTTACTTGGTAGTCTTGGGGCTGGAGAGCAGTTCTTC. The complete variable domain, with remaining parts taken from reference TRBV7-3 and TRBJ2-1, reads GAGVSQTPSNKVTEKGKYVELRCDPISGHTALYWYRQSLGQGPEFLIYFQGTGAADDSGLPNDRFFAVRPEGSVSTLKIQRTERGDSAVYLCASSLLGSLGAGEQFFGPGTRLTVL.

The V call is TRBV9, the J call TRBJ1-2, with D unclear. The CDR3 length is 16 residues. Deletions cut 4 bases from V and 0 bases from J, with 16 bases between. Germline V CDR1 and CDR2: SGDLS, YYNGEE. Here the CDR3 reads CASSRDSRVANYGYTF. DNA of the CDR3: TGTGCCAGCAGCCGGGATTCCAGAGTAGCTAACTATGGCTACACCTTC.

CDR3 DNA sequence: TGTGCCAGTCAGGGGCAAGTCGGCAATCAGCCCCAGCATTTT. This sequence encodes CASQGQVGNQPQHF. V gene TRBV6-6 combines with J gene TRBJ1-5; D is perhaps TRBD1 (6 bases). Germline CDR1 MNHNY, CDR2 SVGAGI (reference sequence). V lost 9 bases to trimming and J lost 2 bases, with 14 bases between them. The CDR3 is made up of 14 amino acids.

This chain uses TRBV2 with TRBJ2-5, with 15 bases identical to TRBD2. The CDR3 covers 16 residues. In germline, CDR1 is SNHLY, CDR2 FYNNEI. V lost 6 bases to trimming and J lost 2 bases; unmatched junction nucleotides: 4. The CDR3 DNA reads as TGTGCCAGCAGCATCGGGACTAGCGGGAGGCAAGAGACCCAGTACTTC. Its translation: CASSIGTSGRQETQYF.

The chain couples TRBV7-9 to TRBJ2-7; the match to TRBD1 covers 10 bases. This CDR3 region has 14 residues. V shed 6 bases and J 3 bases; nucleotides not matched to a gene: 5. The V gene's germline CDR1 is SEHNR and CDR2 FQNEAQ (reference sequence). The DNA of the CDR3 is TGTGCCAGCAGACCCGGGACAGGGGTCTACGAGCAGTACTTC. This translates into CASRPGTGVYEQYF.

The J gene is TRBJ1-2, the V gene TRBV29-1, with 12 bases matching TRBD1. The CDR3 runs to 14 residues. In germline, CDR1 is SQVTM, CDR2 ANQGSEA. V lost 7 bases to trimming and J lost 7 bases; unmatched junction nucleotides: 10. In DNA form, the CDR3 reads TGCAGCGGTGCGGGACAGGGGGCGCGGATTGGCTACACCTTC. It codes for CSGAGQGARIGYTF.

In this sample, this clone turned up a few times. This chain links TRBV29-1 with TRBJ2-5; D may be TRBD2 (5 bases). V shed 4 bases and J shed 5 bases, with 17 bases lying between them. Germline-derived CDR1 and CDR2 are SQVTM and ANQGSEA. This CDR3 is built from 14 residues. CDR3 amino acids: CSVVLATLGETQYF. CDR3 bases: TGCAGCGTTGTCCTAGCCACGTTGGGCGAGACCCAGTACTTC.

This clone showed up just a few times. The genes are TRBV19 and TRBJ2-5; D possibly corresponds to TRBD1 (5 bases). The CDR3 extends over 16 amino acids. CDR1 is LNHDA, CDR2 SQIVND, per germline (reference sequence). Trimming stripped 5 bases from V and 0 bases from J, with 16 bases between. The CDR3 coding sequence is TGTGCCAGTAGTGTGTCGCGCCGGACATACCAAGAGACCCAGTACTTC. It encodes CASSVSRRTYQETQYF.

The table lists this clone with a few counts. V usage is TRBV7-9 and J usage is TRBJ1-5; 8 bases map to TRBD1. The germline gives CDR1 SEHNR, CDR2 FQNEAQ (reference sequence). This CDR3 contains 14 residues. V shed 5 bases and J 2 bases; nucleotides not matched to a gene: 2. The CDR3 nucleotides are TGTGCCAGCAGCGCGGGACAGGGCAATCAGCCCCAGCATTTT. It is translated as CASSAGQGNQPQHF.

The chain combines TRBV23-1 with TRBJ2-3; D might be TRBD1 (6 bases). TRBV23-1 falls under the ORF class, with uncertain function. V lost 8 bases and J 5 bases, leaving 20 bases between the germline ends. CDR3 length equals 15 residues. In nucleotides, the CDR3 is TGCGCCAGCCAGTCACGGGTCGACAGGCAAGATACGCAGTATTTT. It codes for CASQSRVDRQDTQYF.

This clone has just a few counts. The chain employs TRBV27 and TRBJ1-1; 8 bases are a match to TRBD1. In germline, CDR1 is MNHEY, CDR2 SMNVEV (reference sequence). Unmatched junction bases numbered 5, after V lost 5 bases and J lost 3 bases. This CDR3 is 14 amino acids long. The CDR3 nucleotides are TGTGCCAGCAGTACGACAGGGGAGTACACTGAAGCTTTCTTT. It specifies CASSTTGEYTEAFF.

V is TRBV7-2 and J is TRBJ2-7; the D is unclear. V was cut by 3 bases and J by 2 bases, with 8 bases left in between. The CDR3 loop spans 13 amino acids. Germline CDR1 is SGHTA and CDR2 is FQGNSA. The CDR3 is CASSFKATYEQYF. In DNA, the CDR3 is TGTGCCAGCAGCTTTAAAGCCACCTACGAGCAGTACTTC. The whole variable domain, remainder taken from reference TRBV7-2 and TRBJ2-7, is GAGVSQSPSNKVTEKGKDVELRCDPISGHTALYWYRQSLGQGLEFLIYFQGNSAPDKSGLPSDRFSAERTGGSVSTLTIQRTQQEDSAVYLCASSFKATYEQYFGPGTRLTVT.

This clone was observed a few times. The chain links TRBV5-6 to TRBJ1-4; D gene ambiguous. Germline-derived CDR1 and CDR2 are SGHDT and YYEEEE. V lost 0 bases and J 4 bases, leaving 7 bases between the germline ends. This CDR3 has 14 amino acids. CDR3 sequence: CASSLGSRNEKLFF. CDR3 in DNA: TGTGCCAGCAGCTTGGGAAGCCGTAATGAAAAACTGTTTTTT.

This clone was found a few times. V usage is TRBV19 and J usage is TRBJ1-1; 9 nucleotides agree with TRBD1. CDR1 is LNHDA, CDR2 SQIVND, per germline (reference sequence). With V trimmed by 5 bases and J by 2 bases, 9 bases remained unmatched. The CDR3 contains 16 residues. The CDR3 is CASSPLPGQGNTEAFF. In DNA, the CDR3 is TGTGCCAGTAGTCCCCTCCCGGGACAGGGAAACACTGAAGCTTTCTTT.

This clone was seen more than once but under ten times. The rearrangement uses TRBV6-1 and TRBJ2-1, with D maybe TRBD2 (6 bases). Germline assignment: CDR1 MNHNS and CDR2 SASEGT. The CDR3 is 13 amino acids. The V end lost 8 bases, the J end lost 6 bases, and 14 bases lay between the germline ends. CDR3 coding DNA: TGTGCCAGCCGCCCAGCGGGCCTCAATGAGCAGTTCTTC. It encodes CASRPAGLNEQFF.

This clone was seen only a few times. The chain is built from TRBV28 and TRBJ2-2; 8 bases are a match to TRBD1. The CDR3 spans 13 residues. The germline V gene has CDR1 MDHEN and CDR2 SYDVKM. V lost 8 bases, J lost 1 base, and 0 bases stayed unmatched. The CDR3 nucleotides read TGTGCCAGCGGGACAGGGAACACCGGGGAGCTGTTTTTT. Translation gives CASGTGNTGELFF.

The genes are TRBV9 and TRBJ1-6; a possible D gene is TRBD1 (5 bases). Trimming took off 0 bases at V and 10 bases at J, with 20 bases between the two ends. CDR1 SGDLS and CDR2 YYNGEE come from the germline V gene. The CDR3 has 17 residues. This CDR3 reads CASSVGDAGQGGSPLHF. In DNA form, the CDR3 reads TGTGCCAGCAGCGTAGGTGATGCCGGGCAGGGAGGCTCACCCCTCCACTTT.

This chain connects TRBV30 to TRBJ2-1; possible D gene TRBD2, 6 bases. Between the trimmed V and J ends, which lost 2 bases and 4 bases, there was a span of 15 bases. Germline V CDR1 and CDR2: GTSNPN, SVGIG (reference sequence). This CDR3 comprises 15 residues. This CDR3 is CAWSPAGPPYNEQFF. In nucleotides, the CDR3 is TGTGCCTGGAGTCCTGCGGGACCTCCTTACAATGAGCAGTTCTTC.

The genes are TRBV7-2 and TRBJ2-2; D unclear. The length of the CDR3 is 12 residues. CDR1 is SGHTA, CDR2 FQGNSA, per germline. V shed 1 base and J shed 8 bases, with 5 bases lying between them. The CDR3 DNA is TGTGCCAGCAGCTTAGATACTGGGGAGCTGTTTTTT. It encodes CASSLDTGELFF. Complete variable domain (other parts from reference TRBV7-2 and TRBJ2-2): GAGVSQSPSNKVTEKGKDVELRCDPISGHTALYWYRQSLGQGLEFLIYFQGNSAPDKSGLPSDRFSAERTGGSVSTLTIQRTQQEDSAVYLCASSLDTGELFFGEGSRLTVL.

V gene TRBV19 combines with J gene TRBJ2-1, with TRBD1 as a possible D gene (5 bases). The CDR3 covers 16 residues. V gave up 2 bases and J gave up 0 bases, with 11 bases separating them. The germline gives CDR1 LNHDA, CDR2 SQIVND (reference sequence). This chain's CDR3 is CASSIRGGLSYNEQFF. The CDR3 nucleotides are TGTGCCAGTAGTATAAGGGGCGGCCTCTCCTACAATGAGCAGTTCTTC.

A few counts support this clone. V usage is TRBV5-1 and J usage is TRBJ2-7, with 9 positions matching TRBD1. The CDR3 has 15 amino acids. The germline V gene has CDR1 SGHRS and CDR2 YFSETQ. With V trimmed by 3 bases and J by 3 bases, 7 bases remained unmatched. CDR3 protein: CASSSGTGRSYEQYF. The CDR3 nucleotides are TGCGCCAGCAGCTCCGGGACAGGGCGAAGCTACGAGCAGTACTTC.

The V and J genes are TRBV27 and TRBJ2-1; 11 bases fit TRBD2. This CDR3 comprises 13 residues. CDR1 and CDR2 (germline): MNHEY, SMNVEV (reference sequence). V was clipped by 0 bases and J by 14 bases; unmatched bases: 3. For the CDR3, the DNA is TGTGCCAGCAGTTTATCGGGACTAGCGGAGGAGTTCTTC. This gives the protein CASSLSGLAEEFF.

Only a few counts were recorded for this clone. J is TRBJ2-6 and V is TRBV7-9, with 7 bases aligning to TRBD2. CDR3 length: 15 amino acids. The ends lost 3 bases at V and 2 bases at J; junction bases unmatched: 1. From germline, CDR1 is SEHNR and CDR2 FQNEAQ (reference sequence). The CDR3 bases are TGTGCCAGCAGCTTGGGGGGGACTGGGGCCAACGTCCTGACTTTC. It yields the protein CASSLGGTGANVLTF.

This clone turned up a few times. This chain links TRBV5-1 with TRBJ2-2, with 12 bases aligning to TRBD2. This CDR3 has 15 residues. Germline V CDR1 and CDR2: SGHRS, YFSETQ. Losses at the gene ends were 1 base for V and 5 bases for J; bases not matched to a gene: 0. The CDR3 DNA sequence: TGCGCCAGCAGCTTGACTAGCGGGGGGACCGGGGAGCTGTTTTTT. It encodes CASSLTSGGTGELFF.

The chain links TRBV30 to TRBJ2-7; 12 bases fit TRBD2. CDR3 length: 13 amino acids. Germline assignment: CDR1 GTSNPN and CDR2 SVGIG (reference sequence). The J segment lost 6 bases and the V segment lost 4 bases, leaving 4 bases of the junction unmatched. Written as DNA, the CDR3 is TGTGCCTGGACCAGGACTAGCGGGATCGAGCAGTACTTC. Amino acids: CAWTRTSGIEQYF.